A few counts support the clone carrying this T cell receptor (beta chain). This sample is part of a study of blood T cell repertoires in COVID-19. Sequenced by immunoSEQ multiplex PCR; TCRdb stores in-frame clones only, minus some. The sample has 150,000 to 190,000 clones; about four fifths are singletons. The V and J ends lost 4 bases and 2 bases, in that order; junction bases with no gene match: 6. The CDR3 runs 18 residues. The germline V gene encodes CDR1 SGDLS and CDR2 YYNGEE. V usage is TRBV9 and J usage is TRBJ2-2; 15 bases are shared with TRBD2. The origin of this receptor is a man aged 60-69 years with acute or convalescent COVID-19. Sequenced material: peripheral blood. The CDR3 coding sequence is TGTGCCAGCAGCAGACCGGGACTAGCGGGGGGAAACACCGGGGAGCTGTTTTTT. Amino acids: CASSRPGLAGGNTGELFF.